This T cell receptor beta chain was sequenced during a study of Ad26.COV2.S vaccination and SARS-CoV-2 variants. Study at large: Once or twice, 56 days apart, Ad26.COV2.S was delivered intramuscularly. Study-wide points: Comparable non-spike TCR breadth was observed in vaccine and placebo recipients. Recipients given vaccine exceeded placebo recipients in spike-specific TCR breadth.

Treatment specified: about 20 received Ad26.COV2.S at low or high dose, single or two shots; 5 received placebo; per-sample allocation not given. Material that was analyzed had been drawn on day 63 after the first vaccine or placebo injection. The data were produced by immunoSEQ multiplex PCR, yet TCRdb's version contains in-frame clones alone and is incomplete. The table lists approximately 480,000 clones, roughly nine tenths of them singletons, with 10% to 15% in the top ten. A note on this clone: Antigen specificity is unknown.

Trimming left V 7 bases short and J 4 bases short, with 20 bases between. The CDR3 has 15 amino acids. Germline assignment: CDR1 SGHDT and CDR2 YYEEEE. This clonotype was sampled from a person between 18 and 65 years old who received the Ad26.COV2.S COVID-19 vaccine or a placebo. This sequence joins TRBV5-6 and TRBJ1-1; weak D call: TRBD1 (5 bases). The specimen comprised peripheral blood, sampled in a trial of Ad26.COV2.S vaccine versus placebo. This CDR3 reads CASLFQGRWGTEAFF. As DNA, the CDR3 is TGTGCCAGCCTATTCCAGGGACGATGGGGCACTGAAGCTTTCTTT.